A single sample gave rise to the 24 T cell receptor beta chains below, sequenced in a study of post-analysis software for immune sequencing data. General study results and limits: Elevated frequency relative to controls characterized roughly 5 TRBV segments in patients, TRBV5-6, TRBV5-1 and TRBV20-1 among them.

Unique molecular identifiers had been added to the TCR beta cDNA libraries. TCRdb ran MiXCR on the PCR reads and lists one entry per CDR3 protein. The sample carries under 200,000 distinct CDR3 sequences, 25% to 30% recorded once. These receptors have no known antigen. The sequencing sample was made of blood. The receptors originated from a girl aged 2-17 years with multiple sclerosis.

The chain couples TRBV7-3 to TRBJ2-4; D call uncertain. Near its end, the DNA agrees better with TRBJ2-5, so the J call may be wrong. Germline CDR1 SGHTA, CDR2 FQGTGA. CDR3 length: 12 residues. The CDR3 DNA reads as TGTGCCAGCAGCTTACAGAGGGAGACCCAGTACTTC. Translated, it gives CASSLQRETQYF.

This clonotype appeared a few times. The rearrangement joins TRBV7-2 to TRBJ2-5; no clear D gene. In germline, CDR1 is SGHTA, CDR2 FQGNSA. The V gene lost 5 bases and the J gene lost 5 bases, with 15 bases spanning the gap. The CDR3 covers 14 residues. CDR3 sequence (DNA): TGTGCCAGCAGCCCGGGCCATAGCCGGGAGACCCAGTACTTC. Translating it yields CASSPGHSRETQYF.

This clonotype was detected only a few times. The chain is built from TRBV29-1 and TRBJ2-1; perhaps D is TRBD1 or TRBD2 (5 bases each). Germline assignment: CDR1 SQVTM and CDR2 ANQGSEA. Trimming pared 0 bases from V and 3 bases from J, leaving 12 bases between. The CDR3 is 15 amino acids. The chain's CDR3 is CSVEDAKGSYNEQFF. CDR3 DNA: TGCAGCGTTGAAGACGCGAAGGGGAGCTACAATGAGCAGTTCTTC.

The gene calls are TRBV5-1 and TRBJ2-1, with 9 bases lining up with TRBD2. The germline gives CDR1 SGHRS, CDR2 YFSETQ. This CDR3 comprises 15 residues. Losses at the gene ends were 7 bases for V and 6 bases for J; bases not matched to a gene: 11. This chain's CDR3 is CASAAGGRVTNEQFF. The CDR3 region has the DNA TGCGCCAGCGCGGCCGGCGGGAGGGTTACCAATGAGCAGTTCTTC.

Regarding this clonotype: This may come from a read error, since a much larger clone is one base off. The CDR3 coding sequence is TGCAGTGCAGTTAAACCCGGGACAGGGGCCAATGAGCAGTACTTC. Its translation: CSAVKPGTGANEQYF. The chain carries TRBV20-1 and TRBJ2-5; the match to TRBD1 covers 10 bases. The germline V gene has CDR1 DFQATT and CDR2 SNEGSKA (reference sequence). Trimming took 6 bases from V and 11 from J; bases not matched to a gene: 18. The length of the CDR3 is 15 residues.

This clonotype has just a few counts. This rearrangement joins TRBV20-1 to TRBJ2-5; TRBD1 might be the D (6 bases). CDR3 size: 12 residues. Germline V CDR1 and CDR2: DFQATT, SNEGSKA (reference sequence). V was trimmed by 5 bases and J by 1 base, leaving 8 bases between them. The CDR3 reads CSARTVQETQYF. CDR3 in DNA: TGCAGTGCTCGGACAGTCCAAGAGACCCAGTACTTC.

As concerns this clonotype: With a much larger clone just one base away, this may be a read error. Written as DNA, the CDR3 is TGTGCCAGCACACCGGACTACTCCTACAATGAGCGGTTCTTC. Residues: CASTPDYSYNERFF. The chain recombines TRBV6-5 with TRBJ2-1; D is perhaps TRBD2 (6 bases). The CDR3 is 14 amino acids. Germline V lookup: CDR1 MNHEY, CDR2 SVGAGI.

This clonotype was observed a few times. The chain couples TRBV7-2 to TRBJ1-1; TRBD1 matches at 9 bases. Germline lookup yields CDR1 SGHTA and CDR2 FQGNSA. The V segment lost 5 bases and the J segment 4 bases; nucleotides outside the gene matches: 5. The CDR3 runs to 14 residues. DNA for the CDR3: TGTGCCAGCAGCGCCACAGGGGGCGTCACTGAAGCTTTCTTT. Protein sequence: CASSATGGVTEAFF.

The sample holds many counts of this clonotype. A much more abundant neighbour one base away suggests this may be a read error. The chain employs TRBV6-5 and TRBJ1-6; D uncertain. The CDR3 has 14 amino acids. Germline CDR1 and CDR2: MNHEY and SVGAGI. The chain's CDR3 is CASRPLTVASPPHF. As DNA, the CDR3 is TGTGCCAGCAGGCCCCTGACGGTGGCTTCACCCCCCCACTTT.

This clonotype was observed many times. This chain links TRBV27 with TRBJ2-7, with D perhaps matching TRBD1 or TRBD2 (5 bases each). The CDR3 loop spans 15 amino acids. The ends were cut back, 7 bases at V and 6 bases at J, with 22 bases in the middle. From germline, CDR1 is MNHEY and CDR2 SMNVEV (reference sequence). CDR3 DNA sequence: TGTGCCAGCACCCCTCGGGGCAGAGACCTAAGCGAGCAGTACTTC. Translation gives CASTPRGRDLSEQYF.

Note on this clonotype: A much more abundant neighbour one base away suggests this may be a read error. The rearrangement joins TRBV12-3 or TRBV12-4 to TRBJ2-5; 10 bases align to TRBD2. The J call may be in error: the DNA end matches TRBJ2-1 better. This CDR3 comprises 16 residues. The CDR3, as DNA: TGTGCCAGCAGCCGCGGACTAGCGGAGTCCCAAGAGACCCAGTTCTTC. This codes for CASSRGLAESQETQFF.

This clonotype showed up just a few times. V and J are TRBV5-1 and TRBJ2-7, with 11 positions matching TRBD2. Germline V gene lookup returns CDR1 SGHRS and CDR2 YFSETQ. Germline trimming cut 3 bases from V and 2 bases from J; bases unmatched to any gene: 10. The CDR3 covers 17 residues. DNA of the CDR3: TGCGCCAGCAGCTACGGGACTAGCGGACTTAGAACCTACGAGCAGTACTTC. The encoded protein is CASSYGTSGLRTYEQYF.

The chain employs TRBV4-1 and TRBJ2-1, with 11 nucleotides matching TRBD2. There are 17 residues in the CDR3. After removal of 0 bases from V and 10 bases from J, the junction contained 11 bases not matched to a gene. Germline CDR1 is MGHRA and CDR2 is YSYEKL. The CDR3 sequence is CASSQDRGTSGRYEQFF. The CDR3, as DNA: TGCGCCAGCAGCCAAGATAGGGGGACTAGCGGCCGCTACGAGCAGTTCTTC.

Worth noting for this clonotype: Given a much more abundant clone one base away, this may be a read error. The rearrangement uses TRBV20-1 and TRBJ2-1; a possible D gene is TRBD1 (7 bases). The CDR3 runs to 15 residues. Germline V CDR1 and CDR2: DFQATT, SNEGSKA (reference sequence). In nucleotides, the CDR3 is TGCAGTGCTGACGGCGACAGGGAGGCCTACAGTGAGCAGTTCTTC. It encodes CSADGDREAYSEQFF.

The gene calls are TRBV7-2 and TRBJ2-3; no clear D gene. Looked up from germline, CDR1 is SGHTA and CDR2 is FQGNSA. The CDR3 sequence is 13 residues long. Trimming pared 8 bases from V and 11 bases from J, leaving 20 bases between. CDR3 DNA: TGTGCCAGCGTGACCCCCCCATCCTTAGAGCAGTATTTT. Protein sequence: CASVTPPSLEQYF.

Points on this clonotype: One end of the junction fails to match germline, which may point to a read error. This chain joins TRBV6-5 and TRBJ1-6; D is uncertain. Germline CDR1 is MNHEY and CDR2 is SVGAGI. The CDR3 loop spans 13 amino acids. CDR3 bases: TGTGCCAGCAGTGACTCTGGGGATTCACCCCTCCACTTT. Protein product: CASSDSGDSPLHF.

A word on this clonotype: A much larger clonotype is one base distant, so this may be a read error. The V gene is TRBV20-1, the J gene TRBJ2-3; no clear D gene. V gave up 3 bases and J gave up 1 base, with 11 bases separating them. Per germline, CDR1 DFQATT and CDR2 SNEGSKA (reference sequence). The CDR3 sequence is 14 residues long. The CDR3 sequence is CSARSTDRTDTQYF. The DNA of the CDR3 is TGCAGTGCTAGGTCGACGGATCGCACAGATACGCAGTATTTT.

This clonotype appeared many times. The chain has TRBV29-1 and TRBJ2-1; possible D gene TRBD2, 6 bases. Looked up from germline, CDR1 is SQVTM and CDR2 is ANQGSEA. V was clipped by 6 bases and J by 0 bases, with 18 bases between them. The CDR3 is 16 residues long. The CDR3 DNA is TGCAGCGTGGATAGATTAGCGGTTGTCTCCTACAATGAGCAGTTCTTC. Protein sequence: CSVDRLAVVSYNEQFF.

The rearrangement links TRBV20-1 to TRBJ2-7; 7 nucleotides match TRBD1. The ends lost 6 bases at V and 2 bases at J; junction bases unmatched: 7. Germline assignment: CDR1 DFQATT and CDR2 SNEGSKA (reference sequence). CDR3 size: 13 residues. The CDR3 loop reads CSAARTGTYEQYF. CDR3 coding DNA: TGCAGTGCAGCTCGGACAGGAACCTACGAGCAGTACTTC.

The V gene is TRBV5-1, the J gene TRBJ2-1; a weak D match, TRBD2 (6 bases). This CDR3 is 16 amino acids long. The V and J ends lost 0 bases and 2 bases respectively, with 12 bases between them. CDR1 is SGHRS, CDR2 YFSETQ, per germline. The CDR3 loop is CASSLDQAGAYNEQFF. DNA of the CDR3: TGCGCCAGCAGCTTGGATCAAGCGGGTGCCTACAATGAGCAGTTCTTC.

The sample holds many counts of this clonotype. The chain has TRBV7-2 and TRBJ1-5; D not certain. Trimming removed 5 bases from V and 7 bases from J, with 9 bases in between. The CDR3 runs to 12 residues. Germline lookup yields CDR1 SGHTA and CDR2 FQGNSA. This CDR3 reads CASSPRLQPQHF. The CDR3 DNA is TGTGCCAGCAGCCCCCGACTGCAGCCCCAGCATTTT.

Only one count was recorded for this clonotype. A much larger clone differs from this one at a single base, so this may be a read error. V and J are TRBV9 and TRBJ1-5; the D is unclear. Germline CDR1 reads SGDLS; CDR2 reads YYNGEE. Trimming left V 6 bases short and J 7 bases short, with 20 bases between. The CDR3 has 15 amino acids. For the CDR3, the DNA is TGTGCCAGCAATCAAGGAGGACGGGAAGGACAGCCCCAGCATTTT. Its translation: CASNQGGREGQPQHF.

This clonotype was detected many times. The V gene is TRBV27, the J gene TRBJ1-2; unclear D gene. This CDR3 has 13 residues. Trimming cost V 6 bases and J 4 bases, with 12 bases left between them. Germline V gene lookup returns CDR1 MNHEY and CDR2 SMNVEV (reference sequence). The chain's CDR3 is CASSRMGSYGYTF. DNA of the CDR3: TGTGCCAGCAGCAGGATGGGTTCCTATGGCTACACCTTC.

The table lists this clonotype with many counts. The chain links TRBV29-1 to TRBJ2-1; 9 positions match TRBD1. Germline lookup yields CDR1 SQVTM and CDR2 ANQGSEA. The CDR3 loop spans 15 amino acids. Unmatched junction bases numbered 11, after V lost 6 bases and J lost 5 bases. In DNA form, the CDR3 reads TGCAGCGTAGATCCGGGACAGGGACGAAACAATGAGCAGTTCTTC. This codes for CSVDPGQGRNNEQFF.